This TCR beta chain was recovered during a study of cytomegalovirus exposure and HLA in healthy donors (dated by TCRdb to about 2017). About the study as a whole: An earlier analysis of approximately 640 of the donors reported about 250 Gb of sequence data and 117 million unique TCR beta sequences from some 180 million T cells. To study patterns of TCR occurrence, a later analysis re-analyzed previously published TCR beta repertoires from hundreds of donors and added high-resolution HLA genotyping. Roughly 5 DR-DQ haplotypes were treated as single units for association and clustering because of strong linkage in the cohort. Besides the first cohort of more than 650 subjects, a separate validation cohort made up of 120 different subjects was used. Donor age, sex, ethnicity and CMV serostatus were collected together with the repertoire data. A later genetic analysis used genome-wide SNP genotypes for about 60% of the roughly 700 donors, treating that subset as a discovery cohort. An early release that covered some 630 HLA-typed donors contained approximately 300 gigabases of sequencing data and approximately 85 million unique TCR sequences. HLA typing included class I and class II loci at four-digit resolution. Every repertoire in the discovery cohort had been generated on one and the same sequencing platform. The T cell repertoires of some 700 subjects were profiled by immunosequencing and related to cytomegalovirus serostatus. Typing coverage varied by locus: about 629-630 donors for A, B, C, DRB1 and DQB1; under 550 for DQA1; approximately 610 for DPA1; around 490 for DPB1. On average, about 200,000 unique TCR beta nucleotide sequences were sequenced per donor among fewer than 500 genotyped donors of the cohort, with roughly a sixth of those sequences being non-productive. The study aimed to test whether cataloging public T cell receptors could reveal signatures of past pathogen exposure. Of the approximately 400 genotyped donors, 65% to 90% fell in the genetic ancestry cluster associated with self-reported Caucasian donors. High-throughput TCR immunosequencing, statistical association of individual TCRs with disease status, and machine learning were combined to predict cytomegalovirus infection status. In the later analysis, no new phenotypic data were used to find candidate immune exposures; instead, reliance was placed on TCR beta sequences and their occurrence across donors. To decide whether each TCR beta V gene segment behaved as functional or pseudogenic, an earlier analysis of fewer than 750 of the donors relied on high-throughput TCR beta sequencing.

The CDR3 runs 12 residues from the cysteine to the phenylalanine. The CDR3 DNA has 36 bases and is translated from base 1. The germline ends are 15 bases apart after V is trimmed by 5 bases and J by 8 bases. CDR1 SQVTM and CDR2 ANQGSEA are derived from the germline V gene. With respect to this clone: No antigen is known for it. Per-base qualities were not stored, and no clone one base away is much larger.

The method behind the library was the immunoSEQ multiplex PCR assay. A mixture of 60 forward primers for TCR Vbeta segments and 13 reverse primers for TCR Jbeta segments was used in the multiplex PCR. The CDR3 region of rearranged TCR beta genes was amplified from genomic DNA with a multiplex PCR assay. The Illumina HiSeq System was used to sequence the amplified TCR beta libraries as 87-base-pair reads. In the source study's methods: Across the roughly 670 repertoires, a later analysis counted some 81 million unique TCR beta chains, 9.5 million to 12 million of which were shared by at least two donors. Raw reads were error-corrected and collapsed into unique sequences with a nearest-neighbor algorithm that merged closely related sequences to remove PCR and sequencing errors. To assign V, D and J gene segments, CDR3 sequences were aligned to IMGT reference sequences. For a sequence to be retained, at least a six-nucleotide match to both a V gene segment and a J gene segment was required. Rearrangements were called productive when the CDR3 lacked stop codons and stayed in frame with V and J; all others were non-productive. Following IMGT convention, CDR3 was defined as the stretch from the second conserved V-encoded cysteine to the conserved J-encoded phenylalanine. Sequences without an unambiguous match to a single V gene segment were excluded from the earlier analysis of several hundred of the donors. An earlier analysis of several hundred of the donors called V segments functional above 56.7% productive rearrangements and segregating when the between-donor standard deviation exceeded 5%. To diagnose cytomegalovirus status from the catalog of TCR beta chain sequences, a statistical classification framework was built. V and J gene assignment, in a later analysis, came from comparing TCR nucleotide sequences with IMGT/GENE-DB human TR gene sequences. In a later analysis, CDR3 sequences and most-parsimonious VDJ recombination scenarios were assigned using the TCRdist pipeline. In a later analysis, each TCR beta chain was defined by its CDR3 amino acid sequence together with its V-gene family, and reads lacking a unique V-gene family were excluded. In a later analysis, 500 to 700 highly shared, low-generation-probability nucleotide sequences were removed to address suspected cross-contamination and a sequencing artifact. In a later analysis, a clonal expansion index for each public chain was calculated from normalized within-repertoire ranks of inferred template counts. In a later analysis, generation probabilities were computed using a VDJ recombination model fitted to out-of-frame rearrangements, and the results were checked against IGoR. In a later analysis, hypergeometric tests were used to score TCR-TCR, TCR-HLA and TCR-CMV co-occurrence, with a repertoire-size bias correction applied to TCR pairs. False discovery rates were estimated in a later analysis by permuting HLA or CMV assignments 20 times. In a later analysis, co-occurring TCRs were grouped using DBSCAN, and TCRdist sequence similarity was added for clustering within HLA-allele-positive subsets. Co-occurrence clustering excluded repertoires with fewer than 30,000 or more than 120,000 public chains, plus five with anomalous nucleotide sharing. Entries here come from immuneACCESS through TCRdb and include only in-frame sequences with V and J called. Some clones fail to appear in such tables; in the studies checked, an unresolved V gene covers under half of the shortfall, and the cause of the remainder is unknown. Clone size and the V and J calls come from that table; the DNA yielded D and trimming. The sample table shows 40,000 to 55,000 clones, and 77% are seen once. Approximately 2.5% of the sample is held by the ten biggest clonotypes.

Beyond this particular receptor, the publication reports: Because the 87-base-pair reads could not distinguish some IMGT-functional V segments, including TRBV6-2 and TRBV6-3, those segments were excluded. A further reported finding was that TCR beta sequences accurately predicted the HLA-A and HLA-B alleles for most subjects in the first cohort. While some public TCRs were present in many individuals, most TCR sequences turned up only very rarely across donors. It was suggested by the authors that the approach could potentially be generalized to other disease states and immunological phenotypes. V-gene and J-gene trimming of TCR beta chains was associated with a missense DCLRE1C variant in a later genetic analysis, and the association was replicated in an independent cohort. A later analysis reported that several top co-occurrence clusters appeared linked to parvovirus B19, influenza, CMV and Epstein-Barr virus. Because counts were too low, about 18 rarely observed V segments, including chromosome 9 orphons, were excluded from the earlier analysis of roughly 580 of the donors. The sequencing pipeline was judged likely to have produced a cluster of highly shared sequence variants as a technical artifact. Linkage disequilibrium might explain the correlated functional status among segregating V segments, but an unknown experimental factor could not be ruled out. The only immune exposure information available for the cohort was CMV serostatus. HLA typing was unavailable for some donors at each locus, so association tests used only the typed subset. The presence/absence analyses assumed that sequencing depth was roughly uniform across donors, and that assumption may not be true. In a later analysis, TCR association rates were found to vary across HLA loci, with the most associated TCRs seen for DRB1 alleles and the fewest for HLA-C alleles. The study listed 164 TCR beta chains as associated with cytomegalovirus. Only TCR beta chains were sequenced in this cohort, and the absence of alpha or paired-chain data limited detectable features. An earlier analysis of 450 to 750 of the donors showed that most TCR beta V segments appeared in productive rearrangements either about 87% or about 30% of the time, which broadly matched IMGT annotations. According to a later genetic analysis, donors in an Asian-associated ancestry cluster had fewer N-insertions in productive TCRs than the approximately 690-donor mean. In vitro tests confirmed that a few of the cytomegalovirus-associated TCR beta chains recognize cytomegalovirus antigens. When HLA alleles, especially DR and DQ, strongly co-occurred, TCR associations were difficult to assign to individual alleles. In a later analysis, HLA-associated TCR beta chains were found to be more clonally expanded and to have lower generation probabilities than equally common non-associated chains. According to a later analysis, most CMV-associated TCR beta chains appeared to be HLA-restricted, and the HLA associations seemed to be driven largely by CMV exposure. In a later analysis, more than 15,000 TCR beta sequences were associated with specific HLA alleles at a false discovery rate of 0.05. In both the original and validation cohorts, the classifier was reported to diagnose cytomegalovirus status with high specificity and sensitivity.

The cohort comprised 666 healthy bone marrow donors. At the time of sampling, all cohort members were nominally healthy, though unrecorded immune exposures were likely present. The donor was CMV seropositive and belonged to the group of 250 to 300 seropositive cohort members. Every donor gave a peripheral blood sample, and the peripheral blood mononuclear cells from that sample were used for TCR beta sequencing. Genomic DNA extraction from the blood cell samples was performed with the Qiagen DNeasy Blood Extraction Kit. The sequence links TRBV29-1 to TRBJ1-2; TRBD1 is a weak D gene call, 5 bases matching. Sequenced material: PBMCs. The sequence was obtained from a woman between 40 and 55 years old in good health and CMV-seropositive. The encoded CDR3 is CSVPGDRGGYTF. The DNA is as follows: TGCAGCGTTCCGGGGGACCGAGGGGGCTACACCTTC.